Listed here is a single T cell receptor beta chain. Assay: immunoSEQ multiplex PCR; the TCRdb copy retains only in-frame clones and omits some. The sample holds tens of thousands of clones, 65% to 85% seen once. This record belongs to a study of control samples from healthy donors and cancer patients. Germline assignment: CDR1 MNHEY and CDR2 SVGEGT. The CDR3 covers 14 residues. V lost 5 bases to trimming and J lost 6 bases, with 15 bases between them. The chain recombines TRBV6-2 or TRBV6-3 with TRBJ2-3; tentative D call: TRBD2 (6 bases). The source material was PBMCs. This TCR was sampled from a woman aged 60-75 years with lung cancer. The DNA for the CDR3 is TGTGCCAGCAGTCCCCGGACTACTATGGATACGCAGTATTTT. Its translation: CASSPRTTMDTQYF.